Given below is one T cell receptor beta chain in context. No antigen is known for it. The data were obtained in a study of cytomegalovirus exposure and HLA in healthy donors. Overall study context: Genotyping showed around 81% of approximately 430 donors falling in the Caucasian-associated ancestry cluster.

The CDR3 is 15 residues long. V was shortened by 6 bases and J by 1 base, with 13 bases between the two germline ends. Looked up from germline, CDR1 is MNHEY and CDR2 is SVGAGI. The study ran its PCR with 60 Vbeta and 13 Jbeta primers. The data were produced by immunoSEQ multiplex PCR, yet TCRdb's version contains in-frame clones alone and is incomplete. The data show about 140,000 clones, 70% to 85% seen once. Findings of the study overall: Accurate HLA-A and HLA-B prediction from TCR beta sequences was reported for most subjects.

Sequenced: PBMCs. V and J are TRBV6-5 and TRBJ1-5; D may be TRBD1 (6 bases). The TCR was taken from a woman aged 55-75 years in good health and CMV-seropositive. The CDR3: CASRLGQKSNQPQHF. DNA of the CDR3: TGTGCCAGCAGGTTAGGACAGAAAAGCAATCAGCCCCAGCATTTT.